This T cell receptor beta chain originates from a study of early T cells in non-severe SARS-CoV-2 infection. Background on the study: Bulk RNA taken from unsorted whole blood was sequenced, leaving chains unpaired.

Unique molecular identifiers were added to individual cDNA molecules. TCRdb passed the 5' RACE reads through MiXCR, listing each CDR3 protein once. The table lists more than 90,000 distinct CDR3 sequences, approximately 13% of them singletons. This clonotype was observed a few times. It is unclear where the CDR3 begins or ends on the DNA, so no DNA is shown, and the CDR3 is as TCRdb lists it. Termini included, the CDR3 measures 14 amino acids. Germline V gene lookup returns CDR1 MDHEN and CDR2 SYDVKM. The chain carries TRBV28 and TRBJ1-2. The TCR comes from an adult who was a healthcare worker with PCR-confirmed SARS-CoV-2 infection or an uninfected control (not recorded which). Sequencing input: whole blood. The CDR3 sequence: CASSSSEDNYGYTF.